Sequencing of this T cell receptor beta chain was carried out in a study of cytomegalovirus exposure and HLA in healthy donors. Comment on this clone: Its antigen is still unknown.

Notes on the study in general: Cytomegalovirus-associated status was assigned to roughly 160 TCR beta chains.

This CDR3 contains 14 residues. CDR1 is SGHNT and CDR2 is YYREEE in the germline V gene (reference sequence). V was pared by 1 base and J by 2 bases, with 10 bases between. The primer mix had 60 Vbeta and 13 Jbeta primers. Sequencing used immunoSEQ multiplex PCR; TCRdb keeps in-frame clones, though not all of them. Here the sample spans under 150,000 clones, over 60% being singletons. This rearrangement joins TRBV5-4 to TRBJ2-7; tentatively, D is TRBD1 (6 bases). The sequencing sample was made of PBMCs. This receptor was identified in a woman in her 50s in good health and CMV-seronegative. The DNA of the CDR3 is TGTGCCAGCAGCTTGCAACAGGGAGCCTACGAGCAGTACTTC. Residues: CASSLQQGAYEQYF.